This T cell receptor (beta chain) came from a study of T cells in localized non-small cell lung cancer. Findings of the study overall: Tumor showed lower T cell clonality than uninvolved adjacent lung, where it was highest.

On this clone: Its antigen is currently unknown.

The germline V and J ends were trimmed by 3 bases and 1 base, with 12 bases remaining between them. The CDR3 covers 15 residues. Germline lookup yields CDR1 MDHEN and CDR2 SYDVKM. Profiled with immunoSEQ multiplex PCR; TCRdb holds only in-frame clones, not every one. The sample includes around 35,000 clones, roughly 93% of them seen just once. This rearrangement joins TRBV28 to TRBJ1-1; D call uncertain. This sample comprised peripheral blood, obtained before any cancer treatment. The sequence was obtained from a female donor of 60 years or more with stage I lung adenocarcinoma. DNA for the CDR3: TGTGCCAGCAGTTTTAGCCCCAGCTCGAACACTGAAGCTTTCTTT. This translates into CASSFSPSSNTEAFF.